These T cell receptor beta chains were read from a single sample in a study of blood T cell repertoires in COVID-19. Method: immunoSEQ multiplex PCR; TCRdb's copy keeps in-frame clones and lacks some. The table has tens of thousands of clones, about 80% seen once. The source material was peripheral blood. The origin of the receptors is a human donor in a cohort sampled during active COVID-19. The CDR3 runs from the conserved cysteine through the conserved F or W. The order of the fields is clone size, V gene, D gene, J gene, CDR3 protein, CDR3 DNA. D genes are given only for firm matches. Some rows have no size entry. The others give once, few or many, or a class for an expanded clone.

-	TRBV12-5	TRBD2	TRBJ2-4	CASGSGLAGALDIQYF	TGTGCTAGTGGTTCGGGACTAGCGGGGGCTTTGGACATTCAGTACTTC
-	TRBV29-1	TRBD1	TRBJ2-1	CSVTGGGTSSYNEQFF	TGCAGCGTGACAGGGGGCGGGACTAGCTCCTACAATGAGCAGTTCTTC
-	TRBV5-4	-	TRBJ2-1	CASSLDTYNEQFF	TGTGCCAGCAGCTTGGACACCTACAATGAGCAGTTCTTC
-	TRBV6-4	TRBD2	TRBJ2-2	CASSDGGGTGELFF	TGTGCCAGCAGTGACGGGGGGGGCACCGGGGAGCTGTTTTTT
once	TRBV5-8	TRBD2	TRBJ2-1	CARGAGVWDNEQFF	TGTGCCAGAGGGGCGGGAGTGTGGGACAATGAGCAGTTCTTC
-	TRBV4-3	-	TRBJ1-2	CASSQDPRRDYGYTF	TGCGCCAGCAGCCAAGACCCCCGCAGGGACTATGGCTACACCTTC
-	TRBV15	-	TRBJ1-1	CATSPGVVQTEAFF	TGTGCCACCAGCCCGGGGGTAGTGCAGACTGAAGCTTTCTTT
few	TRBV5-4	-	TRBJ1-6	CASSLGRVDSPLHF	TGTGCCAGCAGCTTGGGGAGGGTAGATTCACCCCTCCACTTT
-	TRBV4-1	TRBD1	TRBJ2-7	CASSQEDRGGLYEQYF	TGCGCCAGCAGCCAAGAAGACAGGGGTGGCCTCTACGAGCAGTACTTC
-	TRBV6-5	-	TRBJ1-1	CATKKGAAAFF	TGTGCCACCAAAAAGGGAGCCGCGGCTTTCTTT
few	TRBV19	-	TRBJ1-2	CASSIASYGYTF	TGTGCCAGTAGTATCGCTAGCTATGGCTACACCTTC
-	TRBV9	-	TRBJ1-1	CASSGQVGNTEAFF	TGTGCCAGCAGCGGTCAGGTCGGGAACACTGAAGCTTTCTTT
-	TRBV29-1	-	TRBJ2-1	CSVEDRGANYNEQFF	TGCAGCGTTGAAGATCGGGGGGCGAACTACAATGAGCAGTTCTTC
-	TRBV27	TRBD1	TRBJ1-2	CASSLTGTVERIF	TGTGCCAGCAGTTTGACTGGGACAGTCGAGCGTATCTTC
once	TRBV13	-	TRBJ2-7	CASSLEGESISYEQYF	TGTGCCAGCAGCTTAGAGGGGGAAAGTATTTCCTACGAGCAGTACTTC
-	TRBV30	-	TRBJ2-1	CAWSSGPLNEQFF	TGTGCCTGGAGCAGCGGGCCCCTTAATGAGCAGTTCTTC
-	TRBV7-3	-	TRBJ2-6	CASSLPIDTSGANVLTF	TGTGCCAGCAGCTTACCCATAGATACCTCTGGGGCCAACGTCCTGACTTTC
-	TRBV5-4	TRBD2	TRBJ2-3	CASSRERGIPPDTQYF	TGTGCCAGCAGCCGGGAGCGGGGGATACCCCCGGATACGCAGTATTTT
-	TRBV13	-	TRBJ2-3	CASSVSPYTDTQYF	TGTGCCAGCAGCGTTTCTCCCTACACAGATACGCAGTATTTT
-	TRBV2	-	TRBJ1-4	CASSGYSTNEKLFF	TGTGCCAGCAGTGGTTATTCAACTAATGAAAAACTGTTTTTT
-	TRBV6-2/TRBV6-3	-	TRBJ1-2	CASSQGGGYTF	TGTGCCAGCAGTCAGGGAGGAGGCTACACCTTC
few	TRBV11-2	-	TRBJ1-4	CASSLYLGAADEKLFF	TGTGCCAGCAGCTTATATTTGGGGGCGGCGGATGAAAAACTGTTTTTT